This T cell receptor beta chain was sequenced for a study of radiation and T cells in renal cell carcinoma. The method was immunoSEQ multiplex PCR; TCRdb's version includes in-frame clones alone and lacks a portion of them. The sample records approximately 150,000 clones, 86% being singletons. General study findings and limits: In blood, top tumor clones expanded by 2 weeks, shrinking by 4.

Time point described: blood 4 weeks post-SBRT, at nephrectomy. Treatment defined: 15 Gy SBRT to primary tumor, nephrectomy 4 weeks later. The CDR3 runs 15 residues. Germline CDR1 reads MDHEN; CDR2 reads SYDVKM. V dropped 5 bases and J dropped 1; count of bases not matched to a gene: 6. This clone was detected only a few times. No antigen is known for it. This TCR was sampled from a woman between 50 and 59 years old with renal cell carcinoma. The V and J genes are TRBV28 and TRBJ1-1; 8 nucleotides match TRBD1. Source: blood, taken from a patient whose treatment included radiotherapy and nephrectomy. The CDR3 loop reads CASSPPGTGNTEAFF. CDR3 in DNA: TGTGCCAGCAGTCCACCAGGGACAGGGAACACTGAAGCTTTCTTT.